This T cell receptor beta chain was identified in a study of early T cells in non-severe SARS-CoV-2 infection. For the study at large: Chains stayed unpaired after sequencing of bulk RNA from unsorted whole blood.

CDR1 and CDR2 (germline): MDHEN, SYDVKM. V trimming: 6 bases; J trimming: 7 bases; junction bases outside the gene matches: 4. The CDR3 length is 13 residues. This clonotype has a handful of counts. Its antigen remains unknown. Study-wide findings and caveats: Lookups in VDJdb leaned toward anti-spike CD8 responses and missed private and CD4 specificities.

Attachment of unique molecular identifiers was made to individual cDNA molecules. TCRdb fed the 5' RACE reads into MiXCR, producing one record per CDR3 protein. This sample has roughly 42,000 distinct CDR3 sequences, with 12% found just once. The sample consisted of whole blood. The clonotype was recovered from an adult who was a healthcare worker with PCR-confirmed SARS-CoV-2 infection or an uninfected control (not recorded which). This chain uses TRBV28 with TRBJ2-4, with 9 bases identical to TRBD1. CDR3 amino acids: CASRRQGDNIQYF. The DNA of the CDR3 is TGTGCCAGCAGACGACAGGGGGACAACATTCAGTACTTC.